This is a list of T cell receptor beta chains from one sample in a study of blood T cell repertoires in COVID-19. The protocol was immunoSEQ multiplex PCR, while the TCRdb copy is restricted to in-frame clones and leaves out a portion. The table shows about 220,000 clones, with approximately 85% occurring only once. Sequencing input: peripheral blood. These TCRs come from a man aged 50 to 60 who had recovered from COVID-19. Both conserved end residues are part of each CDR3. Each record gives: V gene, J gene, clone size, CDR3 protein. Size values are once, few and many counts, or a class for expanded clones, and some rows have none.

TRBV6-5	TRBJ1-1	-	CASSQQGAGNTEAFF
TRBV30	TRBJ1-6	-	CAWTFRDRDNSPLHF
TRBV25-1	TRBJ2-5	-	CASSGALAGVRETQYF
TRBV2	TRBJ1-2	-	CASSVLVTGGYTF
TRBV23-1	TRBJ1-5	-	CASSPFENQPQHF
TRBV13	TRBJ1-2	-	CASSFLTGDGYTF
TRBV7-8	TRBJ1-1	once	CASSLAQGFGTEAFF
TRBV28	TRBJ2-5	-	CASSPRRAGLYQETQYF
TRBV30	TRBJ2-3	few	CAWSVGRGTTDTQYF
TRBV24-1	TRBJ2-2	-	CATRSTGTTGELFF
TRBV18	TRBJ1-4	-	CASSQQGAGNEKLFF
TRBV24-1	TRBJ1-4	-	CATSDPNNEKLFF
TRBV19	TRBJ2-7	-	CASSIGTGVREQYF
TRBV7-6	TRBJ2-2	-	CASSLPAGVETGELFF
TRBV11-2	TRBJ2-7	once	CASSLGPSTATYEQYF
TRBV3-1/TRBV3-2	TRBJ1-1	-	CASSQDGGTSEAFF
TRBV7-9	TRBJ2-3	once	CASSLAGTSTDTQYF
TRBV19	TRBJ1-1	-	CASSIGGGRNTEAFF
TRBV14	TRBJ2-7	-	CASSRQTHYEQYF
TRBV7-9	TRBJ2-1	-	CASSLSGSGGRYEQFF
TRBV2	TRBJ2-5	-	CASSDKGASQETQYF
TRBV27	TRBJ2-5	-	CASNRTSGRETQYF
TRBV7-9	TRBJ2-3	-	CASRVSGGGPDTQYF
TRBV6-5	TRBJ1-1	-	CASRLRALNTEAFF
TRBV7-2	TRBJ2-7	-	CASSFQPLTGGKNEQYF
TRBV4-2	TRBJ2-3	-	CASSQPGLALDTDTQYF
TRBV7-6	TRBJ1-3	-	CASSNGGQGLPLSGNTIYF
TRBV11-2	TRBJ1-1	-	CASSHARQYTEAFF
TRBV29-1	TRBJ2-3	-	CSGQGAANTQYF
TRBV11-2	TRBJ2-2	-	CASSSRRGTVNTGELFF
TRBV6-2/TRBV6-3	TRBJ2-1	-	CASSHDTGYNEQFF
TRBV30	TRBJ2-7	-	CAWSPSGYEQYF
TRBV14	TRBJ2-7	-	CASSQVRGFREQYF
TRBV6-5	TRBJ2-7	-	CASSSQGQSSEQYF
TRBV9	TRBJ2-5	-	CASSVGSTKETQYF
TRBV6-2/TRBV6-3	TRBJ2-6	once	CASSRLTSGVGANVLTF
TRBV19	TRBJ1-2	few	CASRTAANYGYTF
TRBV28	TRBJ1-3	-	CASSPGGTGNTIYF
TRBV9	TRBJ2-3	few	CASSPQQGAPDTQYF
TRBV28	TRBJ1-3	-	CASGPGSSGNTIYF
TRBV28	TRBJ2-7	-	CASSFGGGEQYF
TRBV18	TRBJ2-1	-	CASSLPVTYNEQFF
TRBV24-1	TRBJ2-2	-	CATSDFAGSGIGELFF
TRBV5-1	TRBJ1-1	-	CASSLSGANTEAFF
TRBV6-5	TRBJ2-7	once	CASRRQGAAYEQYF
TRBV7-2	TRBJ2-1	-	CASSSTSGDFGEQFF